This TCR beta chain originates from a study of response to subunit inactivated influenza vaccine. Study results and limitations: A suggestion made by the authors is that each seasonal influenza vaccination recruits few new T cells.

This clonotype was counted ten times or more. Antigen specificity is unknown. CDR3 length equals 14 residues. V lost 5 bases to trimming and J lost 4 bases; unmatched junction nucleotides: 6. TCRdb re-called the RT-PCR reads through MiXCR, storing one row per CDR3 protein. The table records roughly 790,000 distinct CDR3 sequences, 21% of them present only once. The specimen comprised PBMCs from blood, sampled 4 to 6 days after vaccination. The rearrangement links TRBV12-3 or TRBV12-4 to TRBJ2-7; TRBD1 matches at 9 bases. This TCR was recovered from a man aged 50 to 60 who received an inactivated influenza vaccine. This CDR3 is CASSADRGGYEQYF. CDR3 nucleotide sequence: TGTGCCAGCAGTGCGGACAGGGGAGGGTACGAGCAGTACTTC.